A single sample gave rise to the 17 T cell receptor beta chains below, sequenced in a study of CD8 T cells in ankylosing spondylitis (dated by TCRdb to about 2017). The library was prepared using 5' RACE. The data were produced on an Illumina HiSeq 2500. TCRdb reprocessing: public reads trimmed at Q25 with fastp, clones called with MiXCR, in-frame beta chains kept. All rows with the same CDR3 protein become a single entry with the most common DNA and genes. This sample has fewer than 200,000 distinct CDR3 sequences in its table, and roughly 18% of those were observed once. Clones ranked in the top ten supply roughly 4.5% of the sample. Source material: blood, either unsorted or a sorted T cell fraction (not recorded which). The receptors shown here come from a male donor between 5 and 35 years old with ankylosing spondylitis or in good health (not recorded which). Donor details come from another sample of the same person, matched by shared clones.

This clonotype has a count of ten or more. This chain connects TRBV7-8 to TRBJ1-2, with D perhaps matching TRBD1 (6 bases). This CDR3 region has 16 residues. The germline gives CDR1 SGHVS, CDR2 FQNEAQ. V lost 4 bases, J lost 7 bases, and 22 bases lay in between. CDR3 in DNA: TGTGCCAGCAGCTCCCGCGGGGGGGGGCGATCGGGTGGCTACACCTTC. It translates to CASSSRGGGRSGGYTF.

This clonotype has a count of ten or more. The chain has TRBV20-1 and TRBJ2-3, with 10 bases aligning to TRBD2. Looked up from germline, CDR1 is DFQATT and CDR2 is SNEGSKA (reference sequence). The trim removed 0 bases at V and 4 bases at J, leaving 10 bases unmatched. This CDR3 has 17 amino acids. The CDR3 DNA sequence: TGCAGTGCTAGAGATAGAAGGGAGCGGGGGGGGCCAGATACGCAGTATTTT. Encoded protein: CSARDRRERGGPDTQYF.

This clonotype was seen many times. The gene calls are TRBV20-1 and TRBJ2-7; 11 bases agree with TRBD2. There are 13 residues in the CDR3. With 6 bases clipped from V and 4 bases from J, the junction kept 5 bases outside the gene matches. The V gene's germline CDR1 is DFQATT and CDR2 SNEGSKA (reference sequence). The CDR3 nucleotides read TGCAGTGCGAAGGGACTAGCGGATTACGAGCAGTACTTC. Translating gives CSAKGLADYEQYF.

This clonotype was picked up many times. The chain joins TRBV7-3 to TRBJ2-7, with 9 bases matching TRBD1. The trim removed 6 bases at V and 2 bases at J, leaving 17 bases unmatched. The germline V gene has CDR1 SGHTA and CDR2 FQGTGA. This CDR3 contains 18 residues. The CDR3 DNA is TGTGCCAGCAGACCACAGGGGGCGGTTAGGGAGCTTGCCTACGAGCAGTACTTC. This gives the protein CASRPQGAVRELAYEQYF.

Ten or more counts support this clonotype. The chain has TRBV11-2 and TRBJ2-7; D gene ambiguous. The germline gives CDR1 SGHAT, CDR2 FQNNGV. V was cut by 5 bases and J by 0 bases, with 8 bases left in between. This CDR3 has 13 residues. CDR3 protein: CASSQSISYEQYV. CDR3 sequence (DNA): TGTGCCAGCAGCCAGAGTATCTCCTACGAGCAGTACGTC.

This clonotype was observed a few times. The genes are TRBV29-1 and TRBJ1-1; TRBD1 is a possible D gene (5 bases). The CDR3 spans 12 residues. Germline lookup yields CDR1 SQVTM and CDR2 ANQGSEA. The germline V and J ends were trimmed by 4 bases and 5 bases, with 11 bases remaining between them. The CDR3 here is CSVVSGRTEAFF. DNA of the CDR3: TGCAGCGTTGTGTCAGGGCGGACTGAAGCTTTCTTT.

This clonotype was observed many times. The V gene is TRBV5-6, the J gene TRBJ1-6; a possible D gene is TRBD1 (5 bases). CDR1 and CDR2 from the germline V gene are SGHDT and YYEEEE. CDR3 length equals 18 residues. V lost 0 bases and J lost 7, with 20 bases in between. The CDR3 protein is CASSLVGARSKRNSPLHF. The DNA for the CDR3 is TGTGCCAGCAGCTTGGTTGGGGCACGGAGCAAACGAAATTCACCCCTCCACTTT.

The gene calls are TRBV27 and TRBJ2-2; a weak D match, TRBD1 (6 bases). This CDR3 has 15 amino acids. Germline CDR1 is MNHEY and CDR2 is SMNVEV (reference sequence). The ends were cut back, 3 bases at V and 4 bases at J, with 12 bases in the middle. DNA of the CDR3: TGTGCCAGCAGTTTCAGGGGCGCGGGCACCGGGGAGCTGTTTTTT. Its protein product is CASSFRGAGTGELFF.

In its sample, this clonotype was seen many times. The chain carries TRBV27 and TRBJ2-3; 12 bases map to TRBD2. Unmatched junction bases numbered 13, after V lost 8 bases and J lost 4 bases. CDR1 MNHEY and CDR2 SMNVEV come from the germline V gene (reference sequence). The CDR3 sequence is 17 residues long. CDR3 amino acids: CASQTSGSFRSSDTQYF. CDR3 nucleotides: TGTGCCAGCCAGACTAGCGGGAGTTTTAGAAGTTCAGATACGCAGTATTTT.

The chain recombines TRBV20-1 with TRBJ2-1, with D unclear. CDR3 length: 12 amino acids. With 3 bases removed from V and 3 bases from J, the gap between germline ends came to 6 bases. The V gene's germline CDR1 is DFQATT and CDR2 SNEGSKA (reference sequence). Written as DNA, the CDR3 is TGCAGTGCTAGGTGGCTCTACAATGAGCAGTTCTTC. Its protein is CSARWLYNEQFF.

This clonotype showed up many times. J is TRBJ2-1 and V is TRBV5-1, with 8 bases that match TRBD1. J lost 1 base, V lost 3 bases, and 9 bases had no gene match. Germline V CDR1 and CDR2: SGHRS, YFSETQ. The CDR3 has 17 residues. CDR3 DNA: TGCGCCAGCAGCTCGCAGACGACAGGGGAGTCCTACAATGAGCAGTTCTTC. It codes for CASSSQTTGESYNEQFF.

This clonotype showed up many times. CDR3 nucleotides: TGTGCCAGCAGCCAAGAGGAGGGAATTAGCGGGGCCGGGGGGGGTGAGCAGTTCTTC. Protein product: CASSQEEGISGAGGGEQFF. V is TRBV4-2 and J is TRBJ2-1, with 8 bases that match TRBD2. J lost 9 bases, V lost 0 bases, and 19 bases had no gene match. CDR1 and CDR2 (germline): LGHNA, YNFKEQ. The CDR3 contains 19 residues.

The chain combines TRBV20-1 with TRBJ2-5, with a tentative D call TRBD1 (5 bases). The CDR3 is 13 amino acids. Trimming shortened V by 4 bases and J by 1 base, and 10 bases separated the two germline ends. CDR1 and CDR2 from the germline V gene are DFQATT and SNEGSKA (reference sequence). CDR3 coding DNA: TGCAGTGCTACCAGGGCTATCCAAGAGACCCAGTACTTC. Translating gives CSATRAIQETQYF.

The chain carries TRBV30 and TRBJ2-2; D gene uncertain. V lost 5 bases, J lost 7 bases, and 23 bases lay in between. Per germline, CDR1 GTSNPN and CDR2 SVGIG (reference sequence). There are 16 residues in the CDR3. The CDR3 coding sequence is TGTGCCTGGGGACGAAGCCGTGTTCTTGATGTCGGGGAGCTGTTTTTT. As protein: CAWGRSRVLDVGELFF.

This clonotype was observed many times. The chain uses TRBV27 and TRBJ2-2; 7 nucleotides align to TRBD2. Per germline, CDR1 MNHEY and CDR2 SMNVEV (reference sequence). The CDR3 is made up of 14 amino acids. The V segment lost 6 bases and the J segment 5 bases; nucleotides outside the gene matches: 6. The CDR3 coding sequence is TGTGCCAGCAGAGGCGGGAGTGATACCGGGGAGCTGTTTTTT. This encodes CASRGGSDTGELFF.

This clonotype was seen ten or more times. CDR3 protein: CASSKAPSYEQYV. CDR3 in DNA: TGTGCCAGCAGCAAAGCCCCGTCCTACGAGCAGTACGTC. The chain joins TRBV21-1 to TRBJ2-7. TRBV21-1 is flagged as a pseudogene. CDR3 length: 13 residues.

In its sample, this clonotype was seen many times. The chain combines TRBV20-1 with TRBJ2-2, with D possibly being TRBD1 (5 bases). Trimming took off 5 bases at V and 1 base at J, with 11 bases between the two ends. This CDR3 is 14 amino acids long. Germline values: CDR1 DFQATT, CDR2 SNEGSKA (reference sequence). CDR3 DNA sequence: TGCAGTGCTCTGGGCAGGGTGAACACCGGGGAGCTGTTTTTT. Translation gives CSALGRVNTGELFF.